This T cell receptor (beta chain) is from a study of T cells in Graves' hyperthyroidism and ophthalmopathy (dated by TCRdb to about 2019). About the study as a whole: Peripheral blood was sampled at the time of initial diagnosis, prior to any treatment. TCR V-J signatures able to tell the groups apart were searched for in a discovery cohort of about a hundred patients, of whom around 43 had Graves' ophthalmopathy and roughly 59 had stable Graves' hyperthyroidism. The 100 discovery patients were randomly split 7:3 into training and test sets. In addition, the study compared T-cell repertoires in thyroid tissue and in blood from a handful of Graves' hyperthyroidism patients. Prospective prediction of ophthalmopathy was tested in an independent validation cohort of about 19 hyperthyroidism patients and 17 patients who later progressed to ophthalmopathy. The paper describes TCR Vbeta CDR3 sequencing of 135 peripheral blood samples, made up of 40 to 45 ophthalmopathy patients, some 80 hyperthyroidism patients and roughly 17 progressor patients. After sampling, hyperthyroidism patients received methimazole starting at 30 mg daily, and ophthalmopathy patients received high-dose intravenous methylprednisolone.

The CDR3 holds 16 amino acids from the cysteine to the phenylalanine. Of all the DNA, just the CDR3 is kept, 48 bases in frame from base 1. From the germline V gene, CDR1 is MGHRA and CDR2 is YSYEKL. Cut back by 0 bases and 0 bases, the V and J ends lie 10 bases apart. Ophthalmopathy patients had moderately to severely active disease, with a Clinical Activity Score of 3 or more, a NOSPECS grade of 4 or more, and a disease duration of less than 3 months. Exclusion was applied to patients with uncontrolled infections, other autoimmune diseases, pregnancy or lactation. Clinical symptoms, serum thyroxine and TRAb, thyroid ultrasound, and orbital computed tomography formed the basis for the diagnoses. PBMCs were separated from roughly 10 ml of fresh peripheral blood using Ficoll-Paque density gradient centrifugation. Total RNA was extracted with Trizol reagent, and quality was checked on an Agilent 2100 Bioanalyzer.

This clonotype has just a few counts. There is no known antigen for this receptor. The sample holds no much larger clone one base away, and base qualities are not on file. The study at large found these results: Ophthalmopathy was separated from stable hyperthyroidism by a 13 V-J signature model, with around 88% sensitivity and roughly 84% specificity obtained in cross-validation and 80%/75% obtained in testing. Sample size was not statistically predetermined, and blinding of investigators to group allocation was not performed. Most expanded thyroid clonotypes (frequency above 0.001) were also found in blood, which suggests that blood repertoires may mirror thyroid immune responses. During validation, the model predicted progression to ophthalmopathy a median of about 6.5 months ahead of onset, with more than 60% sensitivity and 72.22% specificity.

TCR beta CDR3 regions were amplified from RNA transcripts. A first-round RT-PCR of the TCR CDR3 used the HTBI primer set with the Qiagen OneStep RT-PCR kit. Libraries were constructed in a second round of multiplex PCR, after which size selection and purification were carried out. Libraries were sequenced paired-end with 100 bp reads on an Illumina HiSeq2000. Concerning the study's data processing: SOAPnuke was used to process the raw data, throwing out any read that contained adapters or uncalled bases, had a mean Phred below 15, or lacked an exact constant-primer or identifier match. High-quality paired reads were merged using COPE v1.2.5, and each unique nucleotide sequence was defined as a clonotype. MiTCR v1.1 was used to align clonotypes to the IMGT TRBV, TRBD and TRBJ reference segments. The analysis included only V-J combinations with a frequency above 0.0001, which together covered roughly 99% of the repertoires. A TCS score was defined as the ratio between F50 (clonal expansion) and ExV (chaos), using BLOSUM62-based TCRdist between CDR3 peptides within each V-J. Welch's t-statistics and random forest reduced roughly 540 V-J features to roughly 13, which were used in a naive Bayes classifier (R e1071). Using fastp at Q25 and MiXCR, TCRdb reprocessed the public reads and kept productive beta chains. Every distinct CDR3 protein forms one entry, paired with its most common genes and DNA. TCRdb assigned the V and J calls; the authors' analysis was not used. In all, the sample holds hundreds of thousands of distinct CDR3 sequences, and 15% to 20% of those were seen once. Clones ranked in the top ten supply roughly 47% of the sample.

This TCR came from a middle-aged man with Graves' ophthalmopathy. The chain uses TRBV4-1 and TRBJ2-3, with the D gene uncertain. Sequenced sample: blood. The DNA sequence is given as TGCGCCAGCAGCCAAGATCATGAGGAGAGCACAGATACGCAGTATTTT. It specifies CASSQDHEESTDTQYF.